The 19 T cell receptor beta chains reported below all come from one sample, sequenced in a study of blood T cell repertoires in COVID-19. Using immunoSEQ multiplex PCR, the repertoire was profiled, and TCRdb retains in-frame clones only, with some absent. This sample yields under 550,000 clones, of which 85% to 90% are seen a single time; 0.8% to 1% belongs to the top ten. What was sequenced was peripheral blood. The source of these receptors is a man aged 18 to 30 with COVID-19, enrolled during active disease.

Written as DNA, the CDR3 is TGTGCTAGTGGTTTAGGGGGCCCGAGCAATCAGCCCCAGCATTTT. It yields the protein CASGLGGPSNQPQHF. The rearrangement links TRBV12-5 to TRBJ1-5, with TRBD1 identical over 7 bases. The CDR3 totals 15 residues. Germline CDR1 LGHNT, CDR2 FRNRAP. The V and J ends lost 3 bases and 1 base, in that order; junction bases with no gene match: 3.

The J gene is TRBJ1-5, the V gene TRBV21-1. TRBV21-1 is assigned pseudogene status. The CDR3 runs 15 residues. CDR3 sequence: CASSKVGGWDQPQHF. The CDR3 DNA sequence: TGTGCCAGCAGCAAAGTGGGAGGCTGGGATCAGCCCCAGCATTTT.

The chain is built from TRBV5-5 and TRBJ1-1, with 8 positions matching TRBD1. CDR1 and CDR2 from the germline V gene are SGHKS and YYEKEE (reference sequence). Germline trimming cut 4 bases from V and 0 bases from J; bases unmatched to any gene: 8. The CDR3 length is 16 residues. The CDR3 sequence: CASSRGQGGMNTEAFF. As DNA, the CDR3 is TGTGCCAGCAGCCGTGGACAGGGCGGAATGAACACTGAAGCTTTCTTT.

This clone has just one count. The V gene is TRBV28, the J gene TRBJ2-7; no clear D gene. V was trimmed by 3 bases and J by 0 bases, leaving 3 bases between them. Germline lookup yields CDR1 MDHEN and CDR2 SYDVKM. The CDR3 has 12 residues. The CDR3 is CASSFISYEQYF. The CDR3 DNA is TGTGCCAGCAGTTTTATCTCCTACGAGCAGTACTTC.

This clone was detected once. The CDR3 sequence: CASSFDRDSPLHF. The CDR3 DNA is TGTGCCAGCAGCTTCGACAGGGATTCACCCCTCCACTTT. The chain uses TRBV5-5 and TRBJ1-6, with 7 bases lining up with TRBD1. The V gene's germline CDR1 is SGHKS and CDR2 YYEKEE (reference sequence). V trimming: 2 bases; J trimming: 8 bases; junction bases outside the gene matches: 1. The CDR3 sequence is 13 residues long.

This clone appeared a single time. The chain joins TRBV20-1 to TRBJ2-1; D gene unclear. From germline, CDR1 is DFQATT and CDR2 SNEGSKA (reference sequence). Trimming shortened V by 2 bases and J by 9 bases, and 8 bases separated the two germline ends. CDR3 length equals 11 residues. CDR3 residues: CSARLGGEQFF. The CDR3 nucleotides read TGCAGTGCTAGATTAGGCGGTGAGCAGTTCTTC.

V gene TRBV27 combines with J gene TRBJ2-7; D is undetermined. Germline CDR1 and CDR2: MNHEY and SMNVEV (reference sequence). V shed 4 bases and J shed 0 bases, with 13 bases lying between them. The CDR3 runs 15 residues. This chain's CDR3 is CASSSPSISSYEQYF. In nucleotides, the CDR3 is TGTGCCAGCAGTTCCCCCTCGATCAGCTCCTACGAGCAGTACTTC.

The chain combines TRBV11-2 with TRBJ2-2; maybe TRBD2 (6 bases). Germline values: CDR1 SGHAT, CDR2 FQNNGV. CDR3 length: 15 residues. V was cut by 6 bases and J by 2 bases, with 13 bases left in between. The CDR3 coding sequence is TGTGCCAGCAGGAAGCCGGGACTTAACACCGGGGAGCTGTTTTTT. This translates into CASRKPGLNTGELFF.

The V gene is TRBV2, the J gene TRBJ2-1; TRBD1 matches 7 bases. Per the germline V gene, CDR1 is SNHLY and CDR2 is FYNNEI. The CDR3 covers 14 residues. J lost 6 bases, V lost 2 bases, and 4 bases had no gene match. CDR3 loop: CASSEWDSSNEQFF. In DNA form, the CDR3 reads TGTGCCAGCAGTGAATGGGACAGCTCCAATGAGCAGTTCTTC. The variable domain in full, completed from reference TRBV2 and TRBJ2-1, reads EPEVTQTPSHQVTQMGQEVILRCVPISNHLYFYWYRQILGQKVEFLVSFYNNEISEKSEIFDDQFSVERPDGSNFTLKIRSTKLEDSAMYFCASSEWDSSNEQFFGPGTRLTVL.

This chain joins TRBV30 and TRBJ2-3; 8 bases match TRBD1. The CDR3 totals 15 residues. Per the germline V gene, CDR1 is GTSNPN and CDR2 is SVGIG (reference sequence). The V gene end was trimmed by 0 bases and the J gene end by 3 bases; junction bases not matched to a gene: 5. The DNA of the CDR3 is TGTGCCTGGAGTGTAAGCCAGGGGGCAACAGATACGCAGTATTTT. Its protein product is CAWSVSQGATDTQYF. Complete variable domain (other parts from reference TRBV30 and TRBJ2-3): SQTIHQWPATLVQPVGSPLSLECTVEGTSNPNLYWYRQAAGRGLQLLFYSVGIGQISSEVPQNLSASRPQDRQFILSSKKLLLSDSGFYLCAWSVSQGATDTQYFGPGTRLTVL.

This clone was picked up one time. The chain employs TRBV2 and TRBJ2-2, with unresolved D. Germline-derived CDR1 and CDR2 are SNHLY and FYNNEI. Trimming shortened V by 5 bases and J by 6 bases, and 7 bases separated the two germline ends. CDR3 length: 12 amino acids. The CDR3: CASSMGPGELFF. CDR3 in DNA: TGTGCCAGCAGTATGGGCCCCGGGGAGCTGTTTTTT.

The gene calls are TRBV10-2 and TRBJ1-6, with D tentatively TRBD1 (6 bases). The CDR3 contains 15 residues. With 0 bases removed from V and 8 bases from J, the gap between germline ends came to 11 bases. CDR1 is WSHSY, CDR2 SAAADI, per germline. DNA for the CDR3: TGCGCCAGCAGTGAGTCCCGGGACAACGATTCACCCCTCCACTTT. Its translation is CASSESRDNDSPLHF.

The V gene is TRBV20-1, the J gene TRBJ2-1; no clear D gene. The CDR3 sequence is 12 residues long. V dropped 3 bases and J dropped 7 bases, with 10 bases sitting between them. Germline CDR1 reads DFQATT; CDR2 reads SNEGSKA (reference sequence). CDR3 region: CSASVARNEQFF. The DNA for the CDR3 is TGCAGTGCTAGTGTGGCGAGGAATGAGCAGTTCTTC.

The chain links TRBV12-3 or TRBV12-4 to TRBJ2-7, with D possibly matching TRBD1 (5 bases). V lost 8 bases and J lost 3, with 14 bases in between. The CDR3 sequence is 13 residues long. The CDR3 reads CASRDSDIYEQYF. In nucleotides, the CDR3 is TGTGCCAGCCGAGACAGTGATATCTACGAGCAGTACTTC.

The chain has TRBV12-5 and TRBJ2-7, with 7 bases matching TRBD1. V trimming: 0 bases; J trimming: 3 bases; junction bases outside the gene matches: 8. Germline V gene data show CDR1 as LGHNT and CDR2 as FRNRAP. There are 16 residues in the CDR3. The CDR3 DNA is TGTGCTAGTGGTTTGGTACCTGGGGACAGCTACTACGAGCAGTACTTC. Its translation is CASGLVPGDSYYEQYF.

This chain connects TRBV18 to TRBJ1-5; 7 nucleotides align to TRBD1. The CDR3 covers 15 residues. Unmatched junction bases numbered 9, after V lost 3 bases and J lost 7 bases. The germline V gene encodes CDR1 KGHSH and CDR2 LQKENI. The CDR3 DNA sequence: TGTGCCAGCTCACCCCTGACAGGGAGGACGCAGCCCCAGCATTTT. The encoded protein is CASSPLTGRTQPQHF.

The chain carries TRBV10-3 and TRBJ1-2, with 12 bases that match TRBD1. V shed 2 bases and J 7 bases; nucleotides not matched to a gene: 5. Germline V lookup: CDR1 ENHRY, CDR2 SYGVKD. The CDR3 covers 15 residues. The CDR3 nucleotides are TGTGCCATCAGTGAGGCTAGGGACAGGGGGCCTGGCTACACCTTC. Translating gives CAISEARDRGPGYTF.

V is TRBV9 and J is TRBJ2-5, with TRBD2 matching 9 bases. Unmatched junction bases numbered 5, after V lost 3 bases and J lost 5 bases. Per the germline V gene, CDR1 is SGDLS and CDR2 is YYNGEE. CDR3 size: 14 residues. Written as DNA, the CDR3 is TGTGCCAGCAGCGCCGGACTAGCGAAGGAGACCCAGTACTTC. Amino acid sequence: CASSAGLAKETQYF. Together with reference TRBV9 and TRBJ2-5, the CDR3 gives the full variable domain: DSGVTQTPKHLITATGQRVTLRCSPRSGDLSVYWYQQSLDQGLQFLIQYYNGEERAKGNILERFSAQQFPDLHSELNLSSLELGDSALYFCASSAGLAKETQYFGPGTRLLVL.

The chain links TRBV29-1 to TRBJ2-1, with TRBD2 as a possible D gene (6 bases). The CDR3 spans 12 residues. Germline values: CDR1 SQVTM, CDR2 ANQGSEA. V gave up 7 bases and J gave up 4 bases, with 11 bases separating them. The CDR3 loop reads CSAGLFYNEQFF. CDR3 DNA: TGCAGCGCGGGACTCTTTTACAATGAGCAGTTCTTC.